Below, 7 T cell receptor beta chains from the same sample are listed, as sequenced in a study of OX40 agonist ivuxolimab in advanced cancers. The protocol was immunoSEQ multiplex PCR, while the TCRdb copy is restricted to in-frame clones and leaves out a portion. This sample has over 55,000 clones, with approximately 78% found just once. The sequencing used CD4+ or CD8+ T cells sorted from blood, collected in a trial of the OX40 agonist ivuxolimab. These receptors all come from an adult with an advanced solid tumor such as melanoma, head and neck, liver or kidney cancer.

This clone showed up just a few times. This sequence joins TRBV5-6 and TRBJ1-6; D remains unclear. CDR1 SGHDT and CDR2 YYEEEE come from the germline V gene. The CDR3 is 14 amino acids. V lost 1 base and J lost 10, with 12 bases in between. The CDR3 loop reads CASSLRGLDSPLHF. Here the CDR3 DNA reads TGTGCCAGCAGCTTGAGAGGGCTCGACTCACCCCTCCACTTT.

Points on this clone: The junction shows a germline mismatch at one end, possibly a read error. The chain carries TRBV14 and TRBJ2-7; D is unclear. CDR3 size: 14 residues. The germline gives CDR1 SGHDN, CDR2 FVKESK. For the CDR3, the DNA is TGTGCCAGCAGCCAAGATCTCGTCAGGAGCACTATTACTTTC. It translates to CASSQDLVRSTITF.

This chain uses TRBV9 with TRBJ2-3; the match to TRBD2 covers 7 bases. Per the germline V gene, CDR1 is SGDLS and CDR2 is YYNGEE. The CDR3 totals 15 residues. The ends lost 0 bases at V and 6 bases at J; junction bases unmatched: 7. CDR3 coding DNA: TGTGCCAGCAGCGTAGAAGCCGTACTAGCGGATACGCAGTATTTT. As protein: CASSVEAVLADTQYF. Full variable domain (outside the CDR3, taken from reference TRBV9 and TRBJ2-3): DSGVTQTPKHLITATGQRVTLRCSPRSGDLSVYWYQQSLDQGLQFLIQYYNGEERAKGNILERFSAQQFPDLHSELNLSSLELGDSALYFCASSVEAVLADTQYFGPGTRLTVL.

The CDR3 DNA reads as TGTGCCAGCAGCTTAGTTGGTGCTGGAGGCTACACCTTC. This sequence encodes CASSLVGAGGYTF. The chain combines TRBV7-6 with TRBJ1-2; no firm D call. V lost 1 base, J lost 8 bases, and 11 bases lay in between. CDR1 and CDR2 (germline): SGHVS, FNYEAQ. CDR3 length equals 13 residues.

This chain links TRBV18 with TRBJ2-1; 10 nucleotides agree with TRBD1. The CDR3 sequence is 14 residues long. CDR1 KGHSH and CDR2 LQKENI come from the germline V gene. J was trimmed by 7 bases and V by 5 bases; bases with no gene match: 5. CDR3 nucleotide sequence: TGTGCCAGCTCATCGACAGGGGGCTGGAATGAGCAGTTCTTC. Amino acid sequence: CASSSTGGWNEQFF.

This clone appeared a few times. The chain employs TRBV19 and TRBJ2-1; D not resolved. This CDR3 region has 15 residues. Trimming stripped 1 base from V and 2 bases from J, with 9 bases between. Per the germline V gene, CDR1 is LNHDA and CDR2 is SQIVND (reference sequence). The CDR3 DNA reads as TGTGCCAGTAGTATAGGTTCGCCCGCCTACAATGAGCAGTTCTTC. Its translation: CASSIGSPAYNEQFF.

In this sample, this clone turned up once. The J gene is TRBJ2-3, the V gene TRBV5-1; TRBD2 aligns across 8 bases. The CDR3 consists of 15 residues. Germline loops: CDR1 SGHRS, CDR2 YFSETQ. After removal of 4 bases from V and 0 bases from J, the junction contained 4 bases not matched to a gene. This chain's CDR3 is CASSPSGFSTDTQYF. The DNA of the CDR3 is TGCGCCAGCAGCCCTAGCGGGTTCAGCACAGATACGCAGTATTTT.